This T cell receptor beta chain was identified during a study of shared clonotypes between healthy human individuals. Findings and limits, study-wide: The study found about 5% of naive CD4 clonotypes shared across several donors. The rarefaction results pointed to incomplete sorted-subset sequencing despite large depth. Estimated richness was generally greater in naive than memory subsets.

With regard to this clone: Antigen specificity is unknown.

Sequencing was performed with immunoSEQ multiplex PCR; in TCRdb, only in-frame clones are kept and a portion is missing. The table includes some 1,400,000 clones, roughly 96% detected once. The V and J ends lost 5 bases and 7 bases, in that order; junction bases with no gene match: 11. This CDR3 is built from 16 residues. CDR1 is SGHRS, CDR2 YFSETQ, per germline. Sequencing used naive CD4+ T cells sorted from blood. Regarding subset: CD45RA+ positively selected. This TCR was sampled from a man aged 30 to 39 in good health. The chain carries TRBV5-1 and TRBJ1-6, with TRBD1 identical over 8 bases. CDR3 sequence reads: CASREPRTGSNSPLHF. The CDR3 DNA follows: TGCGCCAGCAGAGAACCCCGGACAGGGTCGAATTCACCCCTCCACTTT.